Listed here is a single T cell receptor beta chain. Its antigen is not yet known. Within one base of it there is no much larger clone, and no base qualities were kept. This entry is derived from a study of sequential checkpoint blockade in melanoma (dated by TCRdb to the late 2010s). Notes on the research overall: In a 1:1 randomization, patients received either first-line nivolumab then ipilimumab (arm A) or ipilimumab then nivolumab (arm B). Maintenance nivolumab came after each of the two trial sequences. Broader findings and caveats from the paper: Validation of the response-prediction model combining TCR metrics and mutation burden is needed in larger, independent patient cohorts.

What the treatment or condition label conveys for this sample: randomized to nivolumab then ipilimumab (arm A) or the reverse (arm B). None of the patients in the trial had previously been given DNA-damaging chemotherapy. A FACS Aria II flow cytometer was used to sort live CD3+CD8+ cells that were negative for CD19 and CD56 from thawed PBMCs. The samples were obtained from melanoma patients enrolled in CheckMate 064, an open-label, randomized phase II trial testing sequential checkpoint blockade. Leukapheresis was used to collect peripheral blood mononuclear cells, which were then purified with Ficoll-Paque and frozen in human serum with roughly 10% DMSO. Immediately after sorting, the purity of sorted blood CD3+CD8+ cells was verified to be >98%, after which DNA was extracted. The immunoSEQ Assay was used to immunosequence TCRbeta CDR3 regions from genomic DNA. Prior to high-throughput sequencing, genomic DNA was amplified by bias-controlled multiplex PCR. Processing in the source paper ran as follows. To quantify the absolute abundance of each unique TCRbeta CDR3 region, the sequences were collapsed and filtered. Clonality, defined as 1 minus Pielou's evenness, was calculated using productive rearrangements only. A previously published method was used to identify clones with significantly greater frequencies in on-treatment samples than in baseline samples. TCRdb retrieved this table from immuneACCESS and kept in-frame rearrangements only. Not all clones are present; in checked studies, unresolved V genes account for under half, and no reason is known for the remainder. That table gives V, J and clone size, and the DNA gave D and trimming. The sample includes fewer than 20,000 clones, with under 65% observed a single time. Around 17% of the sample is in the top ten clones.

V drops 4 bases and J drops 5 bases, leaving 18 bases in between. CDR1 and CDR2 were assigned from the germline V gene (reference sequence) as SGHNT and YYREEE. From the cysteine through the phenylalanine, the CDR3 covers 15 amino acids. Left in the record is the CDR3 DNA by itself, 45 bases read in frame from the first base. This receptor chain uses TRBV5-4 and TRBJ2-5; the D segment could be TRBD2, given 6 matching bases. The sequence came from a human donor with melanoma. This specimen was CD8+ T cells sorted from blood (inferred from file names), taken from a patient given nivolumab and ipilimumab in sequence. The nucleotide sequence is given as TGTGCCAGCAGCGTTGTGGGGGGAGCGGGTGAGACCCAGTACTTC. Its protein product is CASSVVGGAGETQYF.